Below, 7 T cell receptor beta chains from the same sample are listed, as sequenced in a study of blood T cell repertoires in COVID-19. Method: immunoSEQ multiplex PCR; TCRdb's copy keeps in-frame clones and lacks some. The data hold about 280,000 clones, with about nine tenths observed a single time. The sequenced material came from peripheral blood. These receptors were obtained from a man aged 50 to 60 with acute or convalescent COVID-19.

The rearrangement links TRBV2 to TRBJ1-1; D is perhaps TRBD1 (6 bases). This CDR3 contains 15 residues. The V end lost 7 bases, the J end lost 1 base, and 16 bases lay between the germline ends. In germline, CDR1 is SNHLY, CDR2 FYNNEI. In DNA, the CDR3 is TGTGCCAGCACCTTACAGACAGGAACGAACACTGAAGCTTTCTTT. Encoded protein: CASTLQTGTNTEAFF.

The chain links TRBV6-5 to TRBJ1-4, with 10 bases lining up with TRBD1. This CDR3 has 16 amino acids. Looked up from germline, CDR1 is MNHEY and CDR2 is SVGAGI. V shed 0 bases, J shed 7 bases, and the junction held 5 bases outside the gene matches. The CDR3, as DNA: TGTGCCAGCAGTTACTCGTTCCGGGACAGGGGTGAAAAACTGTTTTTT. Encoded protein: CASSYSFRDRGEKLFF.

The sample holds one count of this clone. V gene TRBV5-4 combines with J gene TRBJ2-3, with a weak D call TRBD2 (6 bases). V was trimmed by 5 bases and J by 4 bases, leaving 17 bases between them. Germline loops: CDR1 SGHNT, CDR2 YYREEE (reference sequence). CDR3 length: 15 amino acids. CDR3 bases: TGTGCCAGCAGTCGTCCCGCGGGGCGCCCAGATACGCAGTATTTT. This translates into CASSRPAGRPDTQYF.

The chain has TRBV9 and TRBJ1-1; TRBD1 agrees at 7 bases. V was clipped by 6 bases and J by 1 base; unmatched bases: 9. The germline V gene encodes CDR1 SGDLS and CDR2 YYNGEE. The CDR3 loop spans 15 amino acids. CDR3: CASTPTGTENTEAFF. CDR3 DNA: TGTGCCAGCACCCCCACCGGGACAGAGAACACTGAAGCTTTCTTT.

In this sample, this clone turned up once. The chain joins TRBV7-9 to TRBJ1-1; D gene uncertain. This CDR3 comprises 13 residues. Trimming removed 3 bases at V and 1 base at J, with 6 bases between. Looked up from germline, CDR1 is SEHNR and CDR2 is FQNEAQ (reference sequence). In DNA form, the CDR3 reads TGTGCCAGCAGCTTGAGTTGGAACACTGAAGCTTTCTTT. This translates into CASSLSWNTEAFF.

The chain carries TRBV6-6 and TRBJ2-2; no definite D call. V was pared by 8 bases and J by 3 bases, with 7 bases between. CDR3 size: 12 residues. Per the germline V gene, CDR1 is MNHNY and CDR2 is SVGAGI (reference sequence). CDR3 in amino acids: CASSRDTGELFF. Here the CDR3 DNA reads TGTGCCAGCTCTCGGGACACCGGGGAGCTGTTTTTT.

CDR3 nucleotides: TGTGCCAGCAGCCCTAGTGGGCAGGGGGCAACAGAGACCCAGTACTTC. Translating gives CASSPSGQGATETQYF. The chain is built from TRBV9 and TRBJ2-5; TRBD1 matches 8 bases. This CDR3 is 16 amino acids long. Looked up from germline, CDR1 is SGDLS and CDR2 is YYNGEE. After removal of 4 bases from V and 4 bases from J, the junction contained 12 bases not matched to a gene.